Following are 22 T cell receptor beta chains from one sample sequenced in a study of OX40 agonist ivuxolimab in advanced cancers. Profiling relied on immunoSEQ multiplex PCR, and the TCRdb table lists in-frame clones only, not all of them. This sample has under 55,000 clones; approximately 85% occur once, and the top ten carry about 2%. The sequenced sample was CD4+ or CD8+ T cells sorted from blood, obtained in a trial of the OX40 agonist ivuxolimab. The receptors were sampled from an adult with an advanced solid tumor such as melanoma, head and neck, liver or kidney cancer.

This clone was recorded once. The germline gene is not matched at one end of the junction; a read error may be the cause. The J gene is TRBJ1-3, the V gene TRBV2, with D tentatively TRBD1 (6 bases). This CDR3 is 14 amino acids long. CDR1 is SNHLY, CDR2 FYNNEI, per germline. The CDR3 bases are TGTGCCAGCAGAACTACAGGGACCGGAAACATCATATATTTT. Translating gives CASRTTGTGNIIYF.

CDR3 nucleotides: TGCGCCAGCAGCTTTTCAACCGGGAGTCTAGTTGGCGAGCAGTACTTC. Its protein is CASSFSTGSLVGEQYF. V usage is TRBV5-1 and J usage is TRBJ2-7; perhaps TRBD2 as D (6 bases). V lost 2 bases, J lost 6 bases, and 21 bases lay in between. Germline V gives CDR1 SGHRS, CDR2 YFSETQ. This CDR3 contains 16 residues.

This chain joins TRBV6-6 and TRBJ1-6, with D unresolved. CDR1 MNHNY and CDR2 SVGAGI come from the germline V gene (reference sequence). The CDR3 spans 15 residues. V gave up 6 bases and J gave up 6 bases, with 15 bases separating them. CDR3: CASRPTTSVNSPLHF. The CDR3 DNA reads TGTGCCAGCAGGCCGACAACCAGCGTTAATTCACCCCTCCACTTT.

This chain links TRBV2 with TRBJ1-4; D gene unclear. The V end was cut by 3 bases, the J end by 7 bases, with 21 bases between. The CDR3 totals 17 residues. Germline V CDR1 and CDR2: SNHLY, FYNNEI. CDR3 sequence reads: CASSEGGREGLGEKLFF. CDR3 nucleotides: TGTGCCAGCAGTGAGGGAGGAAGGGAAGGACTGGGTGAAAAACTGTTTTTT. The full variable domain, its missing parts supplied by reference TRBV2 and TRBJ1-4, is EPEVTQTPSHQVTQMGQEVILRCVPISNHLYFYWYRQILGQKVEFLVSFYNNEISEKSEIFDDQFSVERPDGSNFTLKIRSTKLEDSAMYFCASSEGGREGLGEKLFFGSGTQLSVL.

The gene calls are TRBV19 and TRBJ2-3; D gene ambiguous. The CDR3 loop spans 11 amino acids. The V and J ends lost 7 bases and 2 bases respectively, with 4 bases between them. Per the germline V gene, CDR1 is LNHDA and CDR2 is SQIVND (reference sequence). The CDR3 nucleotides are TGTGCCAGTACTAACACAGATACGCAGTATTTT. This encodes CASTNTDTQYF.

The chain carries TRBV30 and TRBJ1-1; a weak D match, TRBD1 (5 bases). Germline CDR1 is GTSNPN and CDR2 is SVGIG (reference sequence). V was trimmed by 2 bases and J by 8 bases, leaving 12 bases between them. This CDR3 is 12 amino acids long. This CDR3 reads CAWSQGLGEAFF. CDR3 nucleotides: TGTGCCTGGAGTCAGGGCTTGGGGGAAGCTTTCTTT.

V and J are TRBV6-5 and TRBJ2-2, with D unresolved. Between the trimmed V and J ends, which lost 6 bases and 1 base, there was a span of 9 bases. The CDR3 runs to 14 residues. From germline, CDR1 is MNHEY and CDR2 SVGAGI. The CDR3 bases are TGTGCCAGCAGGACTCTCGAGAACACCGGGGAGCTGTTTTTT. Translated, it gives CASRTLENTGELFF.

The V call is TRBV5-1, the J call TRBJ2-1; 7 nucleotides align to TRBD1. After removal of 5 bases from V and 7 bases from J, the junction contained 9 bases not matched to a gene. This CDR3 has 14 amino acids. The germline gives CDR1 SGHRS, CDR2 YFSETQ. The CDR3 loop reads CASRKGTARNEQFF. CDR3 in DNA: TGCGCCAGCAGAAAGGGGACAGCCAGAAATGAGCAGTTCTTC.

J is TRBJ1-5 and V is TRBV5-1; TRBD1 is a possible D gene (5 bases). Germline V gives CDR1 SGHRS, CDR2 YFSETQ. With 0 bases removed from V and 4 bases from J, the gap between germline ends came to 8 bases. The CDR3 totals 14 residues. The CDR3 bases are TGCGCCAGCAGCTTGGGAGGGGCAAATCAGCCCCAGCATTTT. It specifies CASSLGGANQPQHF.

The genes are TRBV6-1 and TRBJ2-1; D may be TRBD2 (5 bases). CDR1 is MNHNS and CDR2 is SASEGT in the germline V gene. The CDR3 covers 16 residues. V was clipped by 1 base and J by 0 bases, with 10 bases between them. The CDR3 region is CASSEGRLSSYNEQFF. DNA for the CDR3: TGTGCCAGCAGTGAAGGGAGGTTAAGCTCCTACAATGAGCAGTTCTTC.

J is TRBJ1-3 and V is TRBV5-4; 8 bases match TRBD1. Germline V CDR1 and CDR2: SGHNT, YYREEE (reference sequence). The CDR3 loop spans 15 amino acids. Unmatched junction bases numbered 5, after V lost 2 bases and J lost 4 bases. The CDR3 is CASSFGQGAGNTIYF. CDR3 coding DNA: TGTGCCAGCAGCTTCGGGCAGGGGGCGGGAAACACCATATATTTT.

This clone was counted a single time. Here the CDR3 DNA reads TGTGCCAGCAGCGCCGGACAGGGGGGTTTGTACGAGCAGTACTTC. This sequence encodes CASSAGQGGLYEQYF. This sequence joins TRBV6-1 and TRBJ2-7; 10 bases are shared with TRBD1. Germline V CDR1 and CDR2: MNHNS, SASEGT. Trimming at V came to 6 bases and at J to 4 bases, leaving 9 bases not matched to a gene. The CDR3 has 15 amino acids.

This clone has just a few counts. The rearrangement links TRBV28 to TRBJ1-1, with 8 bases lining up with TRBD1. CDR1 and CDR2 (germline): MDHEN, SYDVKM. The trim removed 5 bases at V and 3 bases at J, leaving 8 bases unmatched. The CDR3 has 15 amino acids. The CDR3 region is CASSRGDRIDTEAFF. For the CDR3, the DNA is TGTGCCAGCAGTCGGGGGGACAGGATAGACACTGAAGCTTTCTTT.

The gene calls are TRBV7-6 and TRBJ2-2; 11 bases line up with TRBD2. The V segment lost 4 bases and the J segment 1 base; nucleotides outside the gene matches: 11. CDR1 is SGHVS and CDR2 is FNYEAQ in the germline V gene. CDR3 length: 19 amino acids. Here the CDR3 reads CASSSPPGLAEGNTGELFF. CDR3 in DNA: TGTGCCAGCAGCTCCCCTCCGGGACTAGCGGAGGGGAACACCGGGGAGCTGTTTTTT. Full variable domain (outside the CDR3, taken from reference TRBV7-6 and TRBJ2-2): GAGVSQSPRYKVTKRGQDVALRCDPISGHVSLYWYRQALGQGPEFLTYFNYEAQQDKSGLPNDRFSAERPEGSISTLTIQRTEQRDSAMYRCASSSPPGLAEGNTGELFFGEGSRLTVL.

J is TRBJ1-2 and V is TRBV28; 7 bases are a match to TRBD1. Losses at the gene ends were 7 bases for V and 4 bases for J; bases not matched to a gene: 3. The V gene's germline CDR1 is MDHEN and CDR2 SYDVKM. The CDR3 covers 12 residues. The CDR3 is CASKGGVYGYTF. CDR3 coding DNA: TGTGCCAGCAAAGGGGGCGTCTATGGCTACACCTTC.

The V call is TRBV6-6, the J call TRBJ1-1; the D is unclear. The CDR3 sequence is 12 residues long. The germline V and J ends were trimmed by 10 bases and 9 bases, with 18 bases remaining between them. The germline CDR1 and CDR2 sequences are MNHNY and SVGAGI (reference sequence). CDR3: CATREGQVQAFF. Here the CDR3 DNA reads TGTGCCACCCGAGAGGGCCAGGTTCAAGCTTTCTTT.

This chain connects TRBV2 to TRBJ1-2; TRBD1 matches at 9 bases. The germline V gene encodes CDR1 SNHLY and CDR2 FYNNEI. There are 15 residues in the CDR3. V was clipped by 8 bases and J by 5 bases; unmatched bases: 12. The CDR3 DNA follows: TGTGCCAGCTCCTACGGGGGACAGGGATATTATGGCTACACCTTC. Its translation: CASSYGGQGYYGYTF.

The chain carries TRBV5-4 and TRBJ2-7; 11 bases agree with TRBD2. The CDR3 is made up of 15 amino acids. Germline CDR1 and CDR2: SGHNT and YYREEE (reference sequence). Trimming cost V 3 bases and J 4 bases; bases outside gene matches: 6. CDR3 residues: CASSSLLAGAYEQYF. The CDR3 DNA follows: TGTGCCAGCAGCTCGCTACTAGCGGGAGCGTACGAGCAGTACTTC.

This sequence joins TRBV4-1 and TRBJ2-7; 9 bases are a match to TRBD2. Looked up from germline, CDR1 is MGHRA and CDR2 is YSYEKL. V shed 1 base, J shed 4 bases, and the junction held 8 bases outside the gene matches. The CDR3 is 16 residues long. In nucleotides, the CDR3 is TGCGCCAGCAGCCAAGTGGGCGGGAGGGCCGGTTACGAGCAGTACTTC. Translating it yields CASSQVGGRAGYEQYF.

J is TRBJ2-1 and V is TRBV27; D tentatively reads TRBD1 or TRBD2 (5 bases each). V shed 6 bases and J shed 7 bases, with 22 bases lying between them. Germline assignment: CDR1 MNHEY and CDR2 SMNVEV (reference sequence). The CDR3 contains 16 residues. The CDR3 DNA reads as TGTGCCAGCAGCCTAGGACACATTGGGGGAAGGAATGAGCAGTTCTTC. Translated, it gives CASSLGHIGGRNEQFF.

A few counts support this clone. CDR3 sequence reads: CASSPSASQIYNEQFF. The CDR3, as DNA: TGTGCCAGCTCCCCCTCAGCCAGTCAAATATACAATGAGCAGTTCTTC. The chain recombines TRBV18 with TRBJ2-1, with unresolved D. This CDR3 has 16 amino acids. Germline V CDR1 and CDR2: KGHSH, LQKENI. The V gene lost 6 bases and the J gene lost 4 bases, with 19 bases spanning the gap.

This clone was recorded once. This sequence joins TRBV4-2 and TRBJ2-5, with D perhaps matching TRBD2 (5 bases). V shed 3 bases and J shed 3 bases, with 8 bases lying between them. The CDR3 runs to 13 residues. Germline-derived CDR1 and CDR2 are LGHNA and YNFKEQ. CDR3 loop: CASSHPGEETQYF. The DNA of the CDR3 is TGTGCCAGCAGCCACCCCGGGGAAGAGACCCAGTACTTC.